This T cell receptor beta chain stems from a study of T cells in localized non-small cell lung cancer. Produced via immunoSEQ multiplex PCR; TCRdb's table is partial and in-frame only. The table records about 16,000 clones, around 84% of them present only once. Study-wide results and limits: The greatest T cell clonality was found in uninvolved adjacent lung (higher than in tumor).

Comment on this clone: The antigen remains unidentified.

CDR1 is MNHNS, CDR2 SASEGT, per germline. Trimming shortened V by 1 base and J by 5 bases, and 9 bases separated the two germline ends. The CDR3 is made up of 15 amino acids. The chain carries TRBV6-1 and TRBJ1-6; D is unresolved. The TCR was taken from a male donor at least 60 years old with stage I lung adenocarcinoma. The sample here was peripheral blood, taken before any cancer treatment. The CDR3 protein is CASSEVDGNNSPLHF. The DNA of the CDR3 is TGTGCCAGCAGTGAAGTTGACGGTAATAATTCACCCCTCCACTTT.